This T cell receptor beta chain was identified in a study of chemoradiotherapy in HPV16-positive cancers. Overall study context: Candidate HPV-specific clones and shared TCR motifs came from a couple of HPV16-positive patients. Study results and limitations: Only a couple of HPV16-positive patients supplied the functional HPV-specificity definition. Non-HPV-specific T cells did not expand in tumors during treatment, whereas candidate HPV-specific clones and E7-related motifs did.

Over chemoradiotherapy, repertoires were sampled more than once. TCRdb keeps only in-frame clones here, not all; method: immunoSEQ multiplex PCR. This sample has approximately 13,000 clones, with under 85% found just once. About this clone: Its cognate antigen is unknown.

Trimming stripped 8 bases from V and 2 bases from J, with 14 bases between. CDR3 length: 14 residues. Germline V gene lookup returns CDR1 SGHAT and CDR2 FQDESV (reference sequence). The sample here was taken from a patient who underwent chemoradiotherapy. This chain uses TRBV11-1 with TRBJ2-3; D possibly matches TRBD1 or TRBD2 (6 bases each). The sequence was obtained from a human donor with HPV-associated anogenital cancer. The CDR3 DNA follows: TGTGCCAGCGGCAGGGGACTCCTCACAGATACGCAGTATTTT. Its protein is CASGRGLLTDTQYF.